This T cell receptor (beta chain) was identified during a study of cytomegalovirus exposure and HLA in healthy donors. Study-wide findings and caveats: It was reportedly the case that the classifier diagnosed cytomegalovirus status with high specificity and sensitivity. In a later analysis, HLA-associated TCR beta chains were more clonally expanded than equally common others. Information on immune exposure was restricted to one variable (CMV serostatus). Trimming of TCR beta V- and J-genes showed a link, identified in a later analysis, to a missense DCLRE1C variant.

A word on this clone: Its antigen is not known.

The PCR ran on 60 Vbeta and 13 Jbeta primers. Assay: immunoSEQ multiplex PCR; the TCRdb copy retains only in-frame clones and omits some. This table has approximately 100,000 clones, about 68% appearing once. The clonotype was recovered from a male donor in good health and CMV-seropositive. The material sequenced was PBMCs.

CDR3 nucleotides: TGTGCCAGCAGTCCGTGGGGACAGGGGAGGGAAGAGACCCAGTACTTC. It codes for CASSPWGQGREETQYF. The chain recombines TRBV28 with TRBJ2-5, with 10 bases that match TRBD1. The junction had 9 bases not matched to a gene; V was cut back by 5 bases and J by 3 bases. The length of the CDR3 is 16 residues. In germline, CDR1 is MDHEN, CDR2 SYDVKM.